The rows below give T cell receptor beta chains drawn from one sample of a study of T cell responses to AZD1222 COVID-19 vaccine. The data were produced by immunoSEQ multiplex PCR, yet TCRdb's version contains in-frame clones alone and is incomplete. The repertoire consists of 83,000 or so clones, with 75% to 95% occurring once and the leading ten covering more than 25%. The input for sequencing was peripheral blood, taken 28 days after the second AZD1222 dose. These receptor sequences come from an adult who received the AZD1222 COVID-19 vaccine. Both conserved end residues are part of each CDR3. The D gene is left open where the match is weak. Not every row has a clone size; where given, it reads once, few, many or a size class.

clone_size: once
j_call: TRBJ2-1
d_call: TRBD2
v_call: TRBV10-3
cdr3_aa: CAISESIMGGGPGNEQFF
cdr3_nt: TGTGCCATCAGTGAGTCGATTATGGGGGGAGGGCCAGGAAATGAGCAGTTCTTC

clone_size: -
j_call: TRBJ2-1
d_call: TRBD2
v_call: TRBV7-3
cdr3_aa: CASSLMASGSWNEQFF
cdr3_nt: TGTGCCAGCAGCTTAATGGCTAGCGGGAGTTGGAATGAGCAGTTCTTC

clone_size: -
j_call: TRBJ1-2
d_call: -
v_call: TRBV7-9
cdr3_aa: CASSSIGDYGYTF
cdr3_nt: TGTGCCAGCAGCTCCATAGGGGACTATGGCTACACCTTC

clone_size: -
j_call: TRBJ2-2
d_call: -
v_call: TRBV7-8
cdr3_aa: CASSLFGGGELFF
cdr3_nt: TGTGCCAGCAGCTTATTCGGAGGCGGGGAGCTGTTTTTT

clone_size: -
j_call: TRBJ2-7
d_call: TRBD2
v_call: TRBV6-5
cdr3_aa: CASRGGGGSSYEQYF
cdr3_nt: TGTGCCAGCAGAGGTGGGGGGGGAAGCTCCTACGAGCAGTACTTC

clone_size: -
j_call: TRBJ2-1
d_call: TRBD2
v_call: TRBV4-1
cdr3_aa: CASSLYVGLAGFNEQFF
cdr3_nt: TGCGCCAGCAGCCTCTACGTTGGACTAGCGGGATTCAATGAGCAGTTCTTC

clone_size: -
j_call: TRBJ1-6
d_call: -
v_call: TRBV6-2/TRBV6-3
cdr3_aa: CASSYEARLSPLHF
cdr3_nt: TGTGCCAGCAGTTATGAGGCCCGGCTTTCACCCCTCCACTTT

clone_size: -
j_call: TRBJ2-7
d_call: TRBD1
v_call: TRBV28
cdr3_aa: CASTVQTGVNEQYF
cdr3_nt: TGTGCCAGCACCGTCCAGACAGGGGTAAACGAGCAGTACTTC

clone_size: once
j_call: TRBJ1-1
d_call: TRBD1
v_call: TRBV20-1
cdr3_aa: CSARGTGETFF
cdr3_nt: TGCAGTGCTAGGGGAACAGGGGAGACTTTCTTT

clone_size: -
j_call: TRBJ2-5
d_call: TRBD1
v_call: TRBV5-1
cdr3_aa: CASNFGRGNQETQYF
cdr3_nt: TGCGCCAGCAATTTCGGCAGGGGGAACCAAGAGACCCAGTACTTC

clone_size: -
j_call: TRBJ2-2
d_call: TRBD2
v_call: TRBV11-3
cdr3_aa: CASSASTSGSLGTGELFF
cdr3_nt: TGTGCCAGCAGCGCCTCGACTAGCGGGAGTCTCGGCACCGGGGAGCTGTTTTTT

clone_size: few
j_call: TRBJ2-7
d_call: -
v_call: TRBV19
cdr3_aa: CASSINRVGEQYF
cdr3_nt: TGTGCCAGTAGTATCAACAGGGTTGGCGAGCAGTACTTC

clone_size: -
j_call: TRBJ2-7
d_call: TRBD2
v_call: TRBV4-1
cdr3_aa: CASSQDRLAGADEQYF
cdr3_nt: TGCGCCAGCAGCCAAGATCGGCTAGCGGGAGCGGACGAGCAGTACTTC

clone_size: -
j_call: TRBJ1-2
d_call: -
v_call: TRBV19
cdr3_aa: CASSIGRNYGYTF
cdr3_nt: TGTGCCAGTAGTATAGGACGGAACTATGGCTACACCTTC

clone_size: -
j_call: TRBJ2-7
d_call: TRBD2
v_call: TRBV6-1
cdr3_aa: CASRLAGDKFYEQYF
cdr3_nt: TGTGCCAGCAGGCTAGCGGGAGACAAGTTCTACGAGCAGTACTTC

clone_size: few
j_call: TRBJ2-2
d_call: TRBD2
v_call: TRBV9
cdr3_aa: CASSVSGANTGELFF
cdr3_nt: TGTGCCAGCAGCGTAAGCGGGGCGAACACCGGGGAGCTGTTTTTT

clone_size: -
j_call: TRBJ2-7
d_call: -
v_call: TRBV6-4
cdr3_aa: CASSITFYEQYF
cdr3_nt: TGTGCCAGCAGCATTACCTTCTACGAGCAGTACTTC

clone_size: -
j_call: TRBJ2-1
d_call: TRBD1
v_call: TRBV14
cdr3_aa: CASSQGGPRGWINEQFF
cdr3_nt: TGTGCCAGCAGCCAAGGGGGACCCAGGGGGTGGATCAATGAGCAGTTCTTC

clone_size: -
j_call: TRBJ1-1
d_call: -
v_call: TRBV7-9
cdr3_aa: CASSVPTRPGTEAFF
cdr3_nt: TGTGCCAGCAGCGTCCCGACACGACCTGGGACTGAAGCTTTCTTT

clone_size: few
j_call: TRBJ1-1
d_call: -
v_call: TRBV3-1/TRBV3-2
cdr3_aa: CASSQLQEAFF
cdr3_nt: TGTGCCAGCAGCCAACTCCAAGAAGCTTTCTTT

clone_size: -
j_call: TRBJ1-3
d_call: -
v_call: TRBV28
cdr3_aa: CASSTNRQRAGNTIYF
cdr3_nt: TGTGCCAGCAGTACTAACAGGCAAAGGGCTGGAAACACCATATATTTT

clone_size: once
j_call: TRBJ2-3
d_call: -
v_call: TRBV7-2
cdr3_aa: CASSFDPPGAITDTQYF
cdr3_nt: TGTGCCAGCAGCTTTGACCCTCCAGGGGCGATAACAGATACGCAGTATTTT

clone_size: -
j_call: TRBJ1-4
d_call: TRBD1
v_call: TRBV5-1
cdr3_aa: CASSLTGASNEKLFF
cdr3_nt: TGCGCCAGCAGCTTGACAGGGGCCAGTAATGAAAAACTGTTTTTT

clone_size: few
j_call: TRBJ1-3
d_call: -
v_call: TRBV19
cdr3_aa: CASSIVQAVFSGNTIYF
cdr3_nt: TGTGCCAGTAGTATCGTCCAGGCCGTCTTCTCTGGAAACACCATATATTTT

clone_size: -
j_call: TRBJ2-3
d_call: -
v_call: TRBV5-1
cdr3_aa: CASSLLSGTDTQYF
cdr3_nt: TGCGCCAGCAGCTTGCTCTCGGGCACAGATACGCAGTATTTT

clone_size: -
j_call: TRBJ1-5
d_call: TRBD1
v_call: TRBV5-4
cdr3_aa: CASSRDRVQPQHF
cdr3_nt: TGTGCCAGCAGTAGGGACAGGGTACAGCCCCAGCATTTT

clone_size: -
j_call: TRBJ1-2
d_call: TRBD1
v_call: TRBV19
cdr3_aa: CASSIGTGDYGYTF
cdr3_nt: TGTGCCAGTAGTATAGGGACAGGGGATTATGGCTACACCTTC

clone_size: -
j_call: TRBJ2-7
d_call: TRBD1
v_call: TRBV4-2
cdr3_aa: CASSQDDRASEQYF
cdr3_nt: TGTGCCAGCAGCCAAGACGACAGGGCAAGCGAGCAGTACTTC

clone_size: -
j_call: TRBJ2-1
d_call: -
v_call: TRBV5-4
cdr3_aa: CASRLAVSYNEQFF
cdr3_nt: TGTGCCAGCAGGTTAGCGGTCTCCTACAATGAGCAGTTCTTC

clone_size: -
j_call: TRBJ2-7
d_call: TRBD2
v_call: TRBV5-1
cdr3_aa: CASSSGLAASYEQYF
cdr3_nt: TGCGCCAGCAGCTCTGGACTAGCGGCCTCCTACGAGCAGTACTTC

clone_size: -
j_call: TRBJ1-6
d_call: -
v_call: TRBV11-2
cdr3_aa: CASSPGNSPLHF
cdr3_nt: TGTGCCAGCAGCCCGGGGAATTCACCCCTCCACTTT

clone_size: -
j_call: TRBJ2-1
d_call: -
v_call: TRBV5-6
cdr3_aa: CASSLLRGNPYNEQFF
cdr3_nt: TGTGCCAGCAGCTTGTTGAGGGGAAACCCTTACAATGAGCAGTTCTTC

clone_size: -
j_call: TRBJ1-5
d_call: -
v_call: TRBV5-1
cdr3_aa: CASSPSTGLNQPQHF
cdr3_nt: TGCGCCAGCAGCCCCTCGACAGGACTCAATCAGCCCCAGCATTTT

clone_size: -
j_call: TRBJ1-1
d_call: -
v_call: TRBV2
cdr3_aa: CATNRVPNQNTEAFF
cdr3_nt: TGTGCCACAAACAGGGTCCCCAACCAGAACACTGAAGCTTTCTTT

clone_size: -
j_call: TRBJ1-2
d_call: -
v_call: TRBV29-1
cdr3_aa: CSVGQVDYGYTF
cdr3_nt: TGCAGCGTTGGACAGGTTGACTATGGCTACACCTTC

clone_size: -
j_call: TRBJ1-1
d_call: -
v_call: TRBV19
cdr3_aa: CASSIKFLWQGRNTEAFF
cdr3_nt: TGTGCCAGTAGTATAAAGTTTTTGTGGCAGGGGCGGAACACTGAAGCTTTCTTT

clone_size: -
j_call: TRBJ2-3
d_call: -
v_call: TRBV2
cdr3_aa: CASSAGRELNLARDTQYF
cdr3_nt: TGTGCCAGCAGTGCGGGAAGAGAACTGAACCTAGCACGTGATACGCAGTATTTT

clone_size: -
j_call: TRBJ2-1
d_call: -
v_call: TRBV5-1
cdr3_aa: CASSRAGSGHEQFF
cdr3_nt: TGCGCCAGCAGTCGGGCAGGCTCAGGACATGAGCAGTTCTTC

clone_size: -
j_call: TRBJ2-1
d_call: -
v_call: TRBV7-9
cdr3_aa: CASSLENNEQFF
cdr3_nt: TGTGCCAGCAGCTTAGAGAACAATGAGCAGTTCTTC

clone_size: -
j_call: TRBJ2-2
d_call: TRBD1
v_call: TRBV24-1
cdr3_aa: CATSAPDRDTGELFF
cdr3_nt: TGTGCCACCAGTGCTCCCGACAGGGACACCGGGGAGCTGTTTTTT

clone_size: -
j_call: TRBJ2-3
d_call: TRBD2
v_call: TRBV9
cdr3_aa: CASSPSASGTSTDTQYF
cdr3_nt: TGTGCCAGCAGCCCCTCGGCTAGCGGGACTAGCACAGATACGCAGTATTTT

clone_size: -
j_call: TRBJ2-4
d_call: TRBD1
v_call: TRBV24-1
cdr3_aa: CATSDDRGAKNIQYF
cdr3_nt: TGTGCCACCAGTGATGACAGGGGGGCCAAAAACATTCAGTACTTC

clone_size: once
j_call: TRBJ1-4
d_call: -
v_call: TRBV6-1
cdr3_aa: CASSEQAGNEKLFF
cdr3_nt: TGTGCCAGCAGTGAACAGGCGGGTAATGAAAAACTGTTTTTT

clone_size: -
j_call: TRBJ2-5
d_call: -
v_call: TRBV28
cdr3_aa: CASSSGLAETQYF
cdr3_nt: TGTGCCAGCAGTTCCGGCCTAGCGGAGACCCAGTACTTC

clone_size: -
j_call: TRBJ2-1
d_call: TRBD2
v_call: TRBV19
cdr3_aa: CASSFPPGTSGSSYNEQFF
cdr3_nt: TGTGCCAGTAGTTTTCCACCCGGGACTAGCGGGAGCTCCTACAATGAGCAGTTCTTC

clone_size: -
j_call: TRBJ2-7
d_call: TRBD1
v_call: TRBV15
cdr3_aa: CATSLQGAQYEQYF
cdr3_nt: TGTGCCACCAGCTTACAGGGGGCTCAGTACGAGCAGTACTTC

clone_size: -
j_call: TRBJ1-1
d_call: -
v_call: TRBV6-5
cdr3_aa: CASRRGVTEAFF
cdr3_nt: TGTGCCAGCCGCCGGGGAGTCACTGAAGCTTTCTTT

clone_size: -
j_call: TRBJ2-3
d_call: -
v_call: TRBV7-9
cdr3_aa: CASSLTDTQYF
cdr3_nt: TGTGCCAGCAGCTTAACAGATACGCAGTATTTT

clone_size: -
j_call: TRBJ2-3
d_call: TRBD2
v_call: TRBV5-4
cdr3_aa: CASSPDPGRGSTDTQYF
cdr3_nt: TGTGCCAGCAGCCCCGACCCGGGGCGGGGGAGCACAGATACGCAGTATTTT

clone_size: -
j_call: TRBJ1-5
d_call: TRBD1
v_call: TRBV28
cdr3_aa: CASSLGGQTNQPQHF
cdr3_nt: TGTGCCAGCAGTTTGGGGGGACAGACTAATCAGCCCCAGCATTTT

clone_size: -
j_call: TRBJ2-3
d_call: -
v_call: TRBV28
cdr3_aa: CASSSPGSNTDTQYF
cdr3_nt: TGTGCCAGCAGTTCACCAGGGAGTAATACAGATACGCAGTATTTT

clone_size: few
j_call: TRBJ2-6
d_call: -
v_call: TRBV7-2
cdr3_aa: CASSLGPGAGANVLTF
cdr3_nt: TGTGCCAGCAGCTTAGGTCCAGGGGCCGGGGCCAACGTCCTGACTTTC

clone_size: -
j_call: TRBJ2-7
d_call: TRBD2
v_call: TRBV4-1
cdr3_aa: CASRLAGGPNRYEQYF
cdr3_nt: TGCGCCAGTAGACTAGCGGGAGGCCCCAATCGTTACGAGCAGTACTTC

clone_size: -
j_call: TRBJ1-2
d_call: TRBD1
v_call: TRBV7-2
cdr3_aa: CASSFGGRQGANGYTF
cdr3_nt: TGTGCCAGCAGCTTTGGGGGTCGCCAGGGGGCAAATGGCTACACCTTC

clone_size: -
j_call: TRBJ1-5
d_call: TRBD1
v_call: TRBV28
cdr3_aa: CASGKDWTGGDPQSNQPQHF
cdr3_nt: TGTGCCAGCGGGAAAGACTGGACAGGGGGCGATCCTCAAAGTAATCAGCCCCAGCATTTT

clone_size: once
j_call: TRBJ2-7
d_call: -
v_call: TRBV9
cdr3_aa: CASSVEVFGGSYEQYF
cdr3_nt: TGTGCCAGCAGCGTAGAAGTTTTCGGCGGCTCCTACGAGCAGTACTTC